This T cell receptor beta chain originates from a study of identical twins. The CDR3 is 14 residues long. Trimming cost V 6 bases and J 2 bases, with 10 bases left between them. This clonotype was seen more than once but under ten times. What it binds is unknown. TCRdb re-analysed the 5' RACE reads in MiXCR, keeping a single row per CDR3 protein. The sample lists under 900,000 distinct CDR3 sequences; about 18% were seen once. Study-wide points: Twins shared beta out-of-frame sequences in excess, but this excess was weaker. Memory repertoires lacked the insertion deficit that abundant cord blood beta clonotypes showed. Because invariant MAIT and iNKT cells could be present, zero-insertion analyses could be partly confounded.

The same sample was also used in a study of T cells expressing NK-cell markers. This second study notes: These clonotypes, the leaders elsewhere, also led the CD3+CD56-NKG2C+ fraction in a handful of donors.

The clonotype comes from a woman aged 18-30 years in good health. The sequencing input was PBMCs. The chain uses TRBV12-3 or TRBV12-4 and TRBJ2-2; D not certain. The CDR3 DNA is TGTGCCAGCAGCCGGGCCATAAACACCGGGGAGCTGTTTTTT. Protein product: CASSRAINTGELFF.